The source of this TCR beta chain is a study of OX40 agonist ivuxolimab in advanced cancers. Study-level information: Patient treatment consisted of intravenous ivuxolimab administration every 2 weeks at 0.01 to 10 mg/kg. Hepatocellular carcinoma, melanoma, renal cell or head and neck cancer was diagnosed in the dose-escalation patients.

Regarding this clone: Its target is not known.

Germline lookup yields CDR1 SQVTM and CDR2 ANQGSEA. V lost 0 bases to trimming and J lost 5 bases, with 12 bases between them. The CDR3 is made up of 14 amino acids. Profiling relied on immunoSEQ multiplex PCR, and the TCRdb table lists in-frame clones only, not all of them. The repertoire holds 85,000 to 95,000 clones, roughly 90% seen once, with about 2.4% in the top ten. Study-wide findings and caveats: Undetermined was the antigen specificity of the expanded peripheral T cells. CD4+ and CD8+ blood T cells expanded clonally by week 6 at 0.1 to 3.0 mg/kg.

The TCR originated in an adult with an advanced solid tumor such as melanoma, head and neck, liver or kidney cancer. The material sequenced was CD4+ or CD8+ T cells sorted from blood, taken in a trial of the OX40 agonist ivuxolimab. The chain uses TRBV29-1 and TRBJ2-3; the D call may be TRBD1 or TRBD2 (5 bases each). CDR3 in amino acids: CSVEDTQRGDTQYF. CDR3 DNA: TGCAGCGTTGAAGATACCCAGAGGGGAGATACGCAGTATTTT.